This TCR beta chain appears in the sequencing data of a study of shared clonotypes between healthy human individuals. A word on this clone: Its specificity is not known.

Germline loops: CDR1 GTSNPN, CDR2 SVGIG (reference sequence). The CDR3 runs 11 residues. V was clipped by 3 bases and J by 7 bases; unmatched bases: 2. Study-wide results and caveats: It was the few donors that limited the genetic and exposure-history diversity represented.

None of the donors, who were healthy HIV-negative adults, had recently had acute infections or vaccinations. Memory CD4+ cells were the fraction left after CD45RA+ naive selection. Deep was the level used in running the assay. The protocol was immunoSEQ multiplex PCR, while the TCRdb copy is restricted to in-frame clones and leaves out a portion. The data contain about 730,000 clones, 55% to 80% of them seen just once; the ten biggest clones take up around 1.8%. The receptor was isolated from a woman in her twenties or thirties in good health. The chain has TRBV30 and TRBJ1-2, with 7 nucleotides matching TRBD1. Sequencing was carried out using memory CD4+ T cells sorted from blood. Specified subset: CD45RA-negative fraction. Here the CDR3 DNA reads TGTGCCTGGAGACAGGGGCTTGGCTACACCTTC. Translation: CAWRQGLGYTF.